Following are 25 T cell receptor beta chains from one sample sequenced in a study of monozygotic twins with inflammatory bowel disease. From its re-call of the 5' RACE reads, TCRdb lists each CDR3 protein once, without DNA. The specimen's table records under 200,000 distinct CDR3 sequences. Sequenced sample: blood. The receptor source for this set is a human donor with ulcerative colitis or Crohn's disease, or a healthy co-twin of an affected twin (not recorded which).

The V gene is TRBV6-4, the J gene TRBJ2-1; no DNA is available, so the TRBD1 call from TCRdb remains unchecked. The CDR3 spans 13 residues. From germline, CDR1 is MRHNA and CDR2 SNTAGT. The CDR3 loop is CASSGTERDEQFF.

The CDR3 here is CASRRTGGYEQYF. The chain carries TRBV28 and TRBJ2-7; TCRdb's D gene call, TRBD1, goes unchecked for lack of DNA. This CDR3 is built from 13 residues. The V gene's germline CDR1 is MDHEN and CDR2 SYDVKM.

The V call is TRBV24-1, the J call TRBJ2-5. Germline V gives CDR1 KGHDR, CDR2 SFDVKD. The CDR3 has 15 amino acids. The CDR3 loop is CATSEHDFGEETQYF.

The CDR3 protein is CASRDVMTSGAYEQYF. The chain links TRBV11-2 to TRBJ2-7; the TCRdb call, TRBD2, lacks DNA for checking. CDR1 SGHAT and CDR2 FQNNGV come from the germline V gene. This CDR3 comprises 16 residues.

The chain couples TRBV6-2 or TRBV6-3 to TRBJ2-1; TCRdb returns TRBD1, unconfirmable since there is no DNA. This CDR3 spans 16 amino acids. In germline, CDR1 is MNHEY, CDR2 SVGEGT. CDR3 amino acids: CASSYSEPSVGHEQFF.

The chain is built from TRBV11-1 and TRBJ2-1; TCRdb lists TRBD2, though no DNA is available to test this call. The CDR3 is 14 amino acids. Germline values: CDR1 SGHAT, CDR2 FQDESV (reference sequence). CDR3 protein: CASSLEAGPFEQFF.

The chain links TRBV7-2 to TRBJ2-7; TCRdb reports TRBD1, a call that lacks DNA to check it against. Per the germline V gene, CDR1 is SGHTA and CDR2 is FQGNSA. The CDR3 sequence is 15 residues long. The CDR3 spells CASSFTLPGAYEQYF.

J is TRBJ2-3 and V is TRBV18; TCRdb designates TRBD1, a call that cannot be tested without DNA. Germline V gene data show CDR1 as KGHSH and CDR2 as LQKENI. CDR3 size: 15 residues. The CDR3 loop is CASSLTGVSTDTRYF.

The chain has TRBV5-1 and TRBJ1-5. CDR1 is SGHRS, CDR2 YFSETQ, per germline. There are 13 residues in the CDR3. CDR3 region: CASSLGPNQPQHF.

V usage is TRBV5-1 and J usage is TRBJ2-3; TCRdb's D gene call, TRBD2, goes unchecked for lack of DNA. The V gene's germline CDR1 is SGHRS and CDR2 YFSETQ. The CDR3 runs to 14 residues. The CDR3 protein is CASSLGGNTDTQYF.

The V and J genes are TRBV5-1 and TRBJ2-1; TCRdb's D gene call, TRBD1, goes unchecked for lack of DNA. The CDR3 totals 17 residues. Germline assignment: CDR1 SGHRS and CDR2 YFSETQ. The CDR3 loop reads CASSLHSGTGSYNEQFF.

The CDR3 region is CASSWTRGGTDTQYF. The chain couples TRBV5-1 to TRBJ2-3; the D gene TCRdb calls, TRBD1, cannot be checked with no DNA. In germline, CDR1 is SGHRS, CDR2 YFSETQ. The CDR3 covers 15 residues.

This sequence joins TRBV7-2 and TRBJ1-6; the D call of TRBD1 rests on TCRdb alone, since no DNA is present to check it. CDR3 length: 16 amino acids. Germline V gene data show CDR1 as SGHTA and CDR2 as FQGNSA. The CDR3 protein is CASSLRTGSYNSPLHF.

This sequence joins TRBV5-5 and TRBJ2-2; with no DNA, the TCRdb D assignment of TRBD2 cannot be verified. CDR3 length: 17 residues. CDR1 and CDR2 from the germline V gene are SGHKS and YYEKEE (reference sequence). The CDR3: CASSLTSTNANTGELFF.

The chain couples TRBV20-1 to TRBJ1-2; the TCRdb D gene call, TRBD1, has no DNA to confirm it. The CDR3 sequence is 13 residues long. CDR1 is DFQATT, CDR2 SNEGSKA, per germline (reference sequence). The CDR3 is CSAPQGAHFGYTF.

The chain recombines TRBV12-3 or TRBV12-4 with TRBJ2-5; TCRdb's D call, TRBD1, is unchecked because there is no DNA. CDR3 length: 16 amino acids. CDR3 region: CASSLEQGKIQETQYF.

The chain joins TRBV28 to TRBJ2-7; as DNA is missing, the TRBD1 call by TCRdb cannot be tested. The germline V gene has CDR1 MDHEN and CDR2 SYDVKM. This CDR3 region has 11 residues. This CDR3 reads CASDRNYEQYF.

The V call is TRBV4-1, the J call TRBJ1-2; as DNA is missing, the TRBD1 call by TCRdb cannot be tested. Germline V lookup: CDR1 MGHRA, CDR2 YSYEKL. The CDR3 runs 16 residues. CDR3 sequence: CASSQVPGAANYGYTF.

J is TRBJ2-1 and V is TRBV5-1; TCRdb calls TRBD1, which cannot be checked without DNA. This CDR3 has 16 residues. Germline CDR1 reads SGHRS; CDR2 reads YFSETQ. The CDR3 protein is CASSASGTPTIGEQFF.

The J gene is TRBJ2-4, the V gene TRBV2; TCRdb outputs TRBD1, but without DNA this stays unchecked. This CDR3 region has 16 residues. Germline-derived CDR1 and CDR2 are SNHLY and FYNNEI. CDR3 sequence: CASSKQPGLAKNIQYF.

This sequence joins TRBV11-2 and TRBJ2-3; TCRdb indicates TRBD2, and absent DNA this call remains unverified. The CDR3 loop spans 16 amino acids. Germline loops: CDR1 SGHAT, CDR2 FQNNGV. The CDR3 protein is CASSLRGREDTDTQYF.

The chain recombines TRBV28 with TRBJ2-1; as DNA is missing, the TRBD2 call by TCRdb cannot be tested. There are 16 residues in the CDR3. The V gene's germline CDR1 is MDHEN and CDR2 SYDVKM. The CDR3 sequence: CASSSHGLATYNEQFF.

This chain links TRBV11-3 with TRBJ2-1; with no DNA, the TCRdb D assignment of TRBD2 cannot be verified. The CDR3 extends over 14 amino acids. Germline V gene sequence: CDR1 SGHNT, CDR2 YENEEA. The CDR3 sequence is CASSFRTSGNEQFF.

This rearrangement joins TRBV5-1 to TRBJ2-7; TCRdb outputs TRBD1, but without DNA this stays unchecked. CDR3 length: 13 amino acids. Germline V gene lookup returns CDR1 SGHRS and CDR2 YFSETQ. The CDR3 reads CASSLGPLYEQYF. Based on the CDR3 plus reference TRBV5-1 and TRBJ2-7, the full variable domain is KAGVTQTPRYLIKTRGQQVTLSCSPISGHRSVSWYQQTPGQGLQFLFEYFSETQRNKGNFPGRFSGRQFSNSRSEMNVSTLELGDSALYLCASSLGPLYEQYFGPGTRLTVT.

The chain employs TRBV29-1 and TRBJ2-2; TCRdb picks TRBD1, but there is no DNA to check that call. Per the germline V gene, CDR1 is SQVTM and CDR2 is ANQGSEA. The CDR3 totals 14 residues. CDR3 protein: CSVTPVGGTGELFF.